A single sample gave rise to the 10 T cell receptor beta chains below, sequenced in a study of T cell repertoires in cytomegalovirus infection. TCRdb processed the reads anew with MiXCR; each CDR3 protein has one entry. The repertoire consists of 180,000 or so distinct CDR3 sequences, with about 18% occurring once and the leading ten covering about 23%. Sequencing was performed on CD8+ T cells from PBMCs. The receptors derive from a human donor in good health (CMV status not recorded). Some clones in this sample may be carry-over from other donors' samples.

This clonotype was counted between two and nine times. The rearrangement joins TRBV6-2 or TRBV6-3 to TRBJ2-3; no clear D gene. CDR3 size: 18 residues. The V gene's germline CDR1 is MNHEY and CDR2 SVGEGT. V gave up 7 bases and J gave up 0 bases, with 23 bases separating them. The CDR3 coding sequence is TGTGCCAGCATCCCGACGGGTTGGGCAGGCCCTAGCACAGATACGCAGTATTTT. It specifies CASIPTGWAGPSTDTQYF.

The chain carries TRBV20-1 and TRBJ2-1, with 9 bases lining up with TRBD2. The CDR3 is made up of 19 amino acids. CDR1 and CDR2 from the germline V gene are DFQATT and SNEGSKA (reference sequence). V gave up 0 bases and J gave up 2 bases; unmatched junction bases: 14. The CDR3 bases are TGCAGTGCTAGAGATTCGTGGCTAGCGGGGACTACTACCTACAATGAGCAGTTCTTC. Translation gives CSARDSWLAGTTTYNEQFF.

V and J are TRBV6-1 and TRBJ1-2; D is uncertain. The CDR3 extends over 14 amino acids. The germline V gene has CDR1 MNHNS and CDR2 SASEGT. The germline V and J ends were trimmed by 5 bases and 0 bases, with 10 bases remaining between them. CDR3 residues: CASSYEIANYGYTF. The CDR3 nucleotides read TGTGCCAGCAGTTACGAGATAGCTAACTATGGCTACACCTTC.

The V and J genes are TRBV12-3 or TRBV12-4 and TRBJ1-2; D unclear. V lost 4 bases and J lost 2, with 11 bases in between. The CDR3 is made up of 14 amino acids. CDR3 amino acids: CASSSSESNYGYTF. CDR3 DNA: TGTGCCAGCAGTTCCTCGGAGTCGAACTATGGCTACACCTTC.

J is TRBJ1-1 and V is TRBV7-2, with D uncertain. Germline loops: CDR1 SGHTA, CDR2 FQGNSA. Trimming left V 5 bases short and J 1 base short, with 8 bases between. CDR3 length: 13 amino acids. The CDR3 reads CASSGERNTEAFF. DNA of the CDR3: TGTGCCAGCAGCGGGGAGAGGAACACTGAAGCTTTCTTT.

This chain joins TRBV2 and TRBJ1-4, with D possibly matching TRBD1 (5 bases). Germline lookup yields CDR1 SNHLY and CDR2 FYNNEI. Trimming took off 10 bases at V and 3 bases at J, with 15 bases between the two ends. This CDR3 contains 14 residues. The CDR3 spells CAIKPGRANEKLFF. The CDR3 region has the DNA TGTGCCATCAAACCGGGACGGGCTAATGAAAAACTGTTTTTT.

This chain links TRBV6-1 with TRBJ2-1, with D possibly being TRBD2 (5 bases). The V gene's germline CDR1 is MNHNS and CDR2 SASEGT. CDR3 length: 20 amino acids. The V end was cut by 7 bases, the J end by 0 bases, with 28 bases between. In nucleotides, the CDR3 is TGTGCCAGCACCTTGACGGCGGGTGCGCACTTCATGAGCTCCTACAATGAGCAGTTCTTC. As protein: CASTLTAGAHFMSSYNEQFF.

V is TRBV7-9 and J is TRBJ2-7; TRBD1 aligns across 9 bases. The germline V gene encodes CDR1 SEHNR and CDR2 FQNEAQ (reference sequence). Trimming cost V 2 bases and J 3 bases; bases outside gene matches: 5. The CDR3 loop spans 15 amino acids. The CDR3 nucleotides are TGTGCCAGCAGCTTATACGACAGGGGGGACTACGAGCAGTACTTC. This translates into CASSLYDRGDYEQYF.

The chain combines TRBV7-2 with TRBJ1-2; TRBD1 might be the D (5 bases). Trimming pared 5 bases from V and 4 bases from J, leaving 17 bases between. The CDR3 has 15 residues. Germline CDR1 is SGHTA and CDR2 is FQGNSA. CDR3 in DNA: TGTGCCAGCAGCAATAGCCCAGGGTTTAGCTATGGCTACACCTTC. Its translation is CASSNSPGFSYGYTF.

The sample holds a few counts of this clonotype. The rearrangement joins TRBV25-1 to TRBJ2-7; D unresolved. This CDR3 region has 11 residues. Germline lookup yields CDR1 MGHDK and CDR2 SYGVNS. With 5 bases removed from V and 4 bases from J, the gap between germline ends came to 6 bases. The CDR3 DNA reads TGTGCCAGCAGTACTCTGTACGAGCAGTACTTC. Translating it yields CASSTLYEQYF.